This T cell receptor beta chain was observed in a study of regulatory T cells in long-lasting Graves disease. This clonotype was seen at least ten times. Construction of TCR beta libraries relied on iRepertoire HTBI primers and on Arm-PCR targeting CDR3 regions. Using its own MiXCR run on the multiplex PCR reads, TCRdb lists one record per CDR3 protein. The repertoire holds approximately 310,000 distinct CDR3 sequences, with under 20% as singletons. Per the germline V gene, CDR1 is GTSNPN and CDR2 is SVGIG (reference sequence). The CDR3 has 12 amino acids. V was pared by 2 bases and J by 8 bases, with 12 bases between. Regarding time point: newly diagnosed GD, antithyroid drugs for less than 3 months. RNA from PBMCs was the source of the TCR library. An endocrinology department in Xi'an, China, recruited the patients. With EDTA tubes as the receptacles, around 10 milliliters of peripheral blood were drawn.

This specimen was peripheral blood mononuclear cells (PBMCs), taken at new diagnosis, from a patient treated with antithyroid drugs. The clonotype comes from a female donor with Graves disease. The chain has TRBV30 and TRBJ1-1, with a possible D match to TRBD1 (5 bases). The CDR3 loop reads CAWSIGTAEAFF. In nucleotides, the CDR3 is TGTGCCTGGAGTATAGGGACCGCAGAAGCTTTCTTT.